This T cell receptor (beta chain) was captured by sequencing in a study of T cell repertoires in cytomegalovirus infection. TCRdb independently ran MiXCR on the reads; one entry per CDR3 protein. The data show about 500,000 distinct CDR3 sequences, 33% seen once. V gave up 6 bases and J gave up 7 bases, with 21 bases separating them. CDR3 size: 14 residues. Germline loops: CDR1 DFQATT, CDR2 SNEGSKA (reference sequence). Turning to this clonotype: Its antigen is unidentified.

The receptor comes from a human donor in good health (CMV status not recorded). Some clones in this sample may be carry-over from other donors' samples. The sequencing used cultured PBMCs, collected from culture after CMV antigen stimulation. The chain employs TRBV20-1 and TRBJ2-5, with D possibly TRBD1 on 7 matching bases. The CDR3 DNA is TGCAGTGCCCGAGGGACAGCGGGTATTGGGACCCAGTACTTC. Protein: CSARGTAGIGTQYF.